This T cell receptor beta chain was observed in a study of TIL therapy for anti-PD-1-resistant metastatic lung cancer. Sequencing used immunoSEQ v3. Libraries were prepared by immunoSEQ multiplex PCR; TCRdb keeps only in-frame clonotypes and omits some of them. Of about 21,000 clones listed, about four fifths are singletons. The CDR3 contains 15 residues. Germline values: CDR1 GTSNPN, CDR2 SVGIG (reference sequence). Trimming pared 0 bases from V and 3 bases from J, leaving 14 bases between. Time point denoted: pre-treatment sample, taken before nivolumab and TIL therapy. Enrollment ran from 2017 to early 2020.

The sample consisted of blood, taken at baseline. The sequence derives from a person between 30 and 80 years old with non-small cell lung cancer. The rearrangement links TRBV30 to TRBJ2-5; D is unclear. Here the CDR3 reads CAWSVPWRREETQYF. For the CDR3, the DNA is TGTGCCTGGAGTGTACCCTGGAGACGGGAAGAGACCCAGTACTTC.